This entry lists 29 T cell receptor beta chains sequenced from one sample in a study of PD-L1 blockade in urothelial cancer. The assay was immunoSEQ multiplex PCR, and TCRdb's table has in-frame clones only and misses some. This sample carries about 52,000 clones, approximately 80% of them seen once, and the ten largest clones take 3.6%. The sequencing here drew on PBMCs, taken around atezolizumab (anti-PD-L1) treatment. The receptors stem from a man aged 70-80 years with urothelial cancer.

CDR3 nucleotide sequence: TGTGCCAGTAGTATTGAAGCGGGGGCTTACAATGAGCAGTTCTTC. Translation gives CASSIEAGAYNEQFF. This chain uses TRBV19 with TRBJ2-1, with 8 bases lining up with TRBD2. This CDR3 is built from 15 residues. V gave up 3 bases and J gave up 4 bases; unmatched junction bases: 5. Per the germline V gene, CDR1 is LNHDA and CDR2 is SQIVND (reference sequence).

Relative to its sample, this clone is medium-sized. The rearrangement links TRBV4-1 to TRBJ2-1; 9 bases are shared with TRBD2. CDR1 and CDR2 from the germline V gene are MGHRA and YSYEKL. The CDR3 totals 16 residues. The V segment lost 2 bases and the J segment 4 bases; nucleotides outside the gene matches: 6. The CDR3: CASSQIRLAVYNEQFF. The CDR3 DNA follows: TGCGCCAGCAGCCAAATTCGACTAGCGGTGTACAATGAGCAGTTCTTC.

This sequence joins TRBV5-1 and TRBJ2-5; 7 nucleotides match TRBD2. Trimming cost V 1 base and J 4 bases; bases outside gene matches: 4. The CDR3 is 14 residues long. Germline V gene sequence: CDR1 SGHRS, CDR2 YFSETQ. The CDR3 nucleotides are TGCGCCAGCAGCTTGTGGACGGGAGGAGAGACCCAGTACTTC. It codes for CASSLWTGGETQYF.

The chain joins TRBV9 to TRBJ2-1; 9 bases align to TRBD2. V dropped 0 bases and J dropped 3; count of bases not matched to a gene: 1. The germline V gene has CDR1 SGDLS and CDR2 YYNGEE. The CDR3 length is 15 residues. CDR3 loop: CASSVEAGGYNEQFF. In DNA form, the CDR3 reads TGTGCCAGCAGCGTAGAAGCGGGAGGCTACAATGAGCAGTTCTTC.

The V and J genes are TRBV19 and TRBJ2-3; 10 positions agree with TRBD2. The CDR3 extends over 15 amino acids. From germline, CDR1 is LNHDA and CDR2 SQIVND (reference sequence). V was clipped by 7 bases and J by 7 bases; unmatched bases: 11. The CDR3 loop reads CASKMSGGAANTQYF. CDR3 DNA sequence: TGTGCCAGTAAAATGAGCGGGGGGGCGGCAAATACGCAGTATTTT.

The CDR3 nucleotides read TGTGCCAGCAGTCACCCGACTAGCGGGAGTATCACCGGGGAGCTGTTTTTT. Translation: CASSHPTSGSITGELFF. The chain links TRBV7-6 to TRBJ2-2; 12 bases align to TRBD2. Trimming at V came to 6 bases and at J to 4 bases, leaving 9 bases not matched to a gene. The CDR3 spans 17 residues. Germline-derived CDR1 and CDR2 are SGHVS and FNYEAQ.

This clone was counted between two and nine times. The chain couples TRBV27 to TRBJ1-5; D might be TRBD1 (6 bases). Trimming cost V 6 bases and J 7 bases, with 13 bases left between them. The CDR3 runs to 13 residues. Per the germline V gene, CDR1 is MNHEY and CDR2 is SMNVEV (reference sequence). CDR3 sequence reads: CASSPMRGQPQHF. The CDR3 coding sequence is TGTGCCAGCAGCCCGATGAGGGGGCAGCCCCAGCATTTT.

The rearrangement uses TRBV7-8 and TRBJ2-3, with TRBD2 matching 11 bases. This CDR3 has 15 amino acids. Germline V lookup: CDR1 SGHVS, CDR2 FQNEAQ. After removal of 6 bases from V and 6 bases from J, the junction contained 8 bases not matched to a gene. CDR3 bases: TGTGCCAGCAGATCTAGCGGGAGGAGCGTCGATACGCAGTATTTT. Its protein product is CASRSSGRSVDTQYF.

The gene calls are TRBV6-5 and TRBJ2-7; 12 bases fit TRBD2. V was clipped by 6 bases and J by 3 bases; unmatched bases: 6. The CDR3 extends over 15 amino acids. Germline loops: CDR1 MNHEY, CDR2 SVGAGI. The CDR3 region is CASSSASGGVYEQYF. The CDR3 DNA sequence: TGTGCCAGCAGCTCAGCTAGCGGGGGGGTCTACGAGCAGTACTTC.

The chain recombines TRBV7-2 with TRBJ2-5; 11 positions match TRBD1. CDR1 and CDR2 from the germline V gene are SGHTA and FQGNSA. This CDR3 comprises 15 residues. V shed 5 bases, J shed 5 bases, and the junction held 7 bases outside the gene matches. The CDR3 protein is CASSQGQGAVETQYF. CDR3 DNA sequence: TGTGCCAGCAGCCAAGGACAGGGGGCGGTGGAGACCCAGTACTTC.

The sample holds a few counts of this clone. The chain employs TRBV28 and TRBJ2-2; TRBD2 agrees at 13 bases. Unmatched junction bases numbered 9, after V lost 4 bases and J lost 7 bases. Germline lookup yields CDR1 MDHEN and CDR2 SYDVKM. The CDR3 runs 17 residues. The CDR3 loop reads CASSSGLAGELGGELFF. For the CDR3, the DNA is TGTGCCAGCAGTTCCGGACTAGCGGGAGAATTGGGCGGGGAGCTGTTTTTT.

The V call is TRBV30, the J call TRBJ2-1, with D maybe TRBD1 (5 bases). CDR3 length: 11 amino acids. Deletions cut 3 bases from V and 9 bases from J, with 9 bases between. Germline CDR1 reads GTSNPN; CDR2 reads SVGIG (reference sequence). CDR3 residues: CAWSRVGEQFF. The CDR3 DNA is TGTGCCTGGAGCAGGGTCGGTGAGCAGTTCTTC.

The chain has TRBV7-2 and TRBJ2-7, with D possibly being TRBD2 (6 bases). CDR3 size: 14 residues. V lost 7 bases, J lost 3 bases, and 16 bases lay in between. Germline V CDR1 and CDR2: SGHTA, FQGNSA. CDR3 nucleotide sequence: TGTGCCAGCACCCTAGGGGCGGGACGCTACGAGCAGTACTTC. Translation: CASTLGAGRYEQYF.

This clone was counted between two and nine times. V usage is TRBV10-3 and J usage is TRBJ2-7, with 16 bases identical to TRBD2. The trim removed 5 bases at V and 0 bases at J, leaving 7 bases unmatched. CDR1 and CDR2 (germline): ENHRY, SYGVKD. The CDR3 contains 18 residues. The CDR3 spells CAISSGLAGGKSSYEQYF. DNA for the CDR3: TGTGCCATCAGTTCGGGACTAGCGGGGGGGAAGAGCTCCTACGAGCAGTACTTC.

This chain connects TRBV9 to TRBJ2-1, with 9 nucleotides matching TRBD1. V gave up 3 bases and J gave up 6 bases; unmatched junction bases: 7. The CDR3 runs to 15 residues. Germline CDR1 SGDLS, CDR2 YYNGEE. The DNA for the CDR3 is TGTGCCAGCAGCGGGGGGGGACAGGGTCCCAATGAGCAGTTCTTC. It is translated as CASSGGGQGPNEQFF.

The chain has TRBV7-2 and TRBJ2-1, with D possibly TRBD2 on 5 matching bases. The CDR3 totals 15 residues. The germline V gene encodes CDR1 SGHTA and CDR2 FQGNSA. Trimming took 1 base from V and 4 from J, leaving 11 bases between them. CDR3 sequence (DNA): TGTGCCAGCAGCTTAGACCGAGGGAATTACAATGAGCAGTTCTTC. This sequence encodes CASSLDRGNYNEQFF.

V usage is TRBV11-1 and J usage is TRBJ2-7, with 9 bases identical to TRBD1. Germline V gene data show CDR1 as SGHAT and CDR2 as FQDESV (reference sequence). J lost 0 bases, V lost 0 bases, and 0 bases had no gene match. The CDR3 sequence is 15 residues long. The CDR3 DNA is TGTGCCAGCAGCTTAGCGGGACAGGGCTCCTACGAGCAGTACTTC. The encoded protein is CASSLAGQGSYEQYF. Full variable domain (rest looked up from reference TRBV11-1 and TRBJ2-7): EAEVAQSPRYKITEKSQAVAFWCDPISGHATLYWYRQILGQGPELLVQFQDESVVDDSQLPKDRFSAERLKGVDSTLKIQPAELGDSAMYLCASSLAGQGSYEQYFGPGTRLTVT.

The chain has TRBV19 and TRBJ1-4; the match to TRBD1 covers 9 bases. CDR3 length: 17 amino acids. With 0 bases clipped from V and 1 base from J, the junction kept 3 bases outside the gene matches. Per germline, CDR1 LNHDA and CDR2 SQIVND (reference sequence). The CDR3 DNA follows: TGTGCCAGTAGTATAGATCGGACAGGGGAAACTAATGAAAAACTGTTTTTT. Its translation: CASSIDRTGETNEKLFF.

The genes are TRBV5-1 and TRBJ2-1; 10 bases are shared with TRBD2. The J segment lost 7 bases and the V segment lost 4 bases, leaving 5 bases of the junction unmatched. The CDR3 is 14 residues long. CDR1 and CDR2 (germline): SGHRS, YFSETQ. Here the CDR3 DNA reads TGCGCCAGCAGCCCAGCGGGGGGGCGGAATGAGCAGTTCTTC. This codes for CASSPAGGRNEQFF.

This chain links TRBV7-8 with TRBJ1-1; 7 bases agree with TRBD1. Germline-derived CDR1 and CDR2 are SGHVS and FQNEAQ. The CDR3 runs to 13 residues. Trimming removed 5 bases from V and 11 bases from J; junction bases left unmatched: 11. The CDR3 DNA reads TGTGCCAGCAGCCAAAACACACAGGGGCTGGCTTTCTTT. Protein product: CASSQNTQGLAFF.

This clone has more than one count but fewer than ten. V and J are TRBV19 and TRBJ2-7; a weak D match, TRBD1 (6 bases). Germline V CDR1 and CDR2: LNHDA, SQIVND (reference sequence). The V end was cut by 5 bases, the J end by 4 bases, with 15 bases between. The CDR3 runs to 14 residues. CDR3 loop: CASSRDTGIYEQYF. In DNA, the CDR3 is TGTGCCAGTAGTCGGGACACCGGGATTTACGAGCAGTACTTC. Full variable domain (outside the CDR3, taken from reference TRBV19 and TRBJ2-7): DGGITQSPKYLFRKEGQNVTLSCEQNLNHDAMYWYRQDPGQGLRLIYYSQIVNDFQKGDIAEGYSVSREKKESFPLTVTSAQKNPTAFYLCASSRDTGIYEQYFGPGTRLTVT.

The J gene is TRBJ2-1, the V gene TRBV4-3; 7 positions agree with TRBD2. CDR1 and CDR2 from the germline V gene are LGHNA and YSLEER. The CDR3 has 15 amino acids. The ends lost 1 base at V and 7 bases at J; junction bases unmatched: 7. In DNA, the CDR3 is TGCGCCAGCAGCCAAGGGCGGGAGTCGGGAAATGAGCAGTTCTTC. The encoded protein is CASSQGRESGNEQFF.

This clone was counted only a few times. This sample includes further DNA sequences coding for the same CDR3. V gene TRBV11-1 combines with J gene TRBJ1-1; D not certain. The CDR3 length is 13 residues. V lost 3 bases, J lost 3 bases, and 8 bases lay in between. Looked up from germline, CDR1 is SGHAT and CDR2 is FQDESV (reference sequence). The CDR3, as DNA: TGTGCCAGCAGCTTGGGCGGGGACACTGAAGCTTTCTTT. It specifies CASSLGGDTEAFF.

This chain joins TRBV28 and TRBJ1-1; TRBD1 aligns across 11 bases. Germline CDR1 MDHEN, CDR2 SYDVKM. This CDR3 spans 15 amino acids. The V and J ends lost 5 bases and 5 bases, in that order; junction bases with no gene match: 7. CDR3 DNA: TGTGCCAGCAGTCCCGCCGGGACAGGGGGGACTGAAGCTTTCTTT. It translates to CASSPAGTGGTEAFF.

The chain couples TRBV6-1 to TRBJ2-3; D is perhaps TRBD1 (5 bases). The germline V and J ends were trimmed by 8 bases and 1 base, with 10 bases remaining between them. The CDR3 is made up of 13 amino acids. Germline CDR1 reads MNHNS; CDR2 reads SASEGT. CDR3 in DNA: TGTGCCAGCCGGCAGGGCGGCACAGATACGCAGTATTTT. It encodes CASRQGGTDTQYF.

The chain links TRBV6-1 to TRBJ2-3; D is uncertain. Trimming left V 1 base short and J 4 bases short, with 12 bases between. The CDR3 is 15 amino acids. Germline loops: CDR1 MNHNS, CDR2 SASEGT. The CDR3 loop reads CASSEDYLSADTQYF. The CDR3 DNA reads TGTGCCAGCAGTGAAGACTATTTATCGGCAGATACGCAGTATTTT.

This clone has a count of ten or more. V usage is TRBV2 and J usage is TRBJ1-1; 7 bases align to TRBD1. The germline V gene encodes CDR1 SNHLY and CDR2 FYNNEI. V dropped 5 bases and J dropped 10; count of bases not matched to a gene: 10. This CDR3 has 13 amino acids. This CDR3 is CASSTQGDVGAFF. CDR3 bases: TGTGCCAGCAGTACCCAGGGGGACGTTGGAGCTTTCTTT.

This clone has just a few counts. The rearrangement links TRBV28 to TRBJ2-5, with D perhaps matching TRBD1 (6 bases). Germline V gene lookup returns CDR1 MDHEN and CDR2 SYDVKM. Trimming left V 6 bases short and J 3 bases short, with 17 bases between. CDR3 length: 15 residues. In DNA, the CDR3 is TGTGCCAGCAGCCTTAGGACAGTACAAAAAGAGACCCAGTACTTC. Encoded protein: CASSLRTVQKETQYF.

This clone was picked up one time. As DNA, the CDR3 is TGTGCCAGCAGCTTACCGGACACCGGGGAGCTGTTTTTT. Its protein is CASSLPDTGELFF. The rearrangement joins TRBV11-2 to TRBJ2-2; D is uncertain. The CDR3 totals 13 residues. The germline V gene encodes CDR1 SGHAT and CDR2 FQNNGV. With 2 bases removed from V and 3 bases from J, the gap between germline ends came to 4 bases.